This TCR beta chain was sequenced for a study of T cells after yellow fever vaccination. This clonotype occurred many times. Using its own MiXCR run on the 5' RACE reads, TCRdb lists one record per CDR3 protein. In the table there are more than 120,000 distinct CDR3 sequences, 7% to 9% of which are singletons. The specimen was CD4+ T cells sorted from PBMCs, collected 5 days after the yellow fever booster vaccination. This clonotype was sampled from a man aged 30 to 39 who received the YFV17D yellow fever vaccine.

The CDR3, as DNA: TGTGCCAGCAGTTTCAGGACTAGCGGGAGCTTCCCTAGGGGAGAGCAGTACTTC. Translated: CASSFRTSGSFPRGEQYF. The rearrangement joins TRBV12-3 or TRBV12-4 to TRBJ2-7, with TRBD2 identical over 13 bases. The V segment lost 3 bases and the J segment 7 bases; nucleotides outside the gene matches: 15. The CDR3 runs to 18 residues.